The next 7 T cell receptor beta chains were all read from a single sample in a study of PD-1 blockade in classical Hodgkin lymphoma. The time point was: cycle 4 day 1 (C4D1), after less than 7 weeks of nivolumab. Each patient relapsed following autologous stem cell transplantation, and prior brentuximab vedotin exposure differed. The method was immunoSEQ multiplex PCR; TCRdb's version includes in-frame clones alone and lacks a portion of them. The table has roughly 94,000 clones, 85% to 95% seen once. The sequences come from peripheral blood mononuclear cells (PBMCs), collected before the fourth cycle of nivolumab. These receptors came from a human donor with classical Hodgkin lymphoma.

The chain employs TRBV10-1 and TRBJ2-2; 9 bases align to TRBD2. Trimming removed 1 base from V and 0 bases from J; junction bases left unmatched: 6. The CDR3 spans 18 residues. Germline V CDR1 and CDR2: WNHNN, SYGVQD (reference sequence). CDR3 coding DNA: TGCGCCAGCAGTGAGTGGGGTAGCGGGAGTCCGAACACCGGGGAGCTGTTTTTT. As protein: CASSEWGSGSPNTGELFF.

J is TRBJ2-1 and V is TRBV9, with 7 bases that match TRBD2. Germline V gene lookup returns CDR1 SGDLS and CDR2 YYNGEE. The CDR3 spans 13 residues. V trimming: 1 base; J trimming: 7 bases; junction bases outside the gene matches: 2. The CDR3 sequence: CASSVTGGNEQFF. The CDR3 DNA reads as TGTGCCAGCAGCGTAACGGGGGGTAATGAGCAGTTCTTC.

The chain links TRBV5-6 to TRBJ1-1; no firm D call. V was clipped by 2 bases and J by 11 bases, with 19 bases between them. In germline, CDR1 is SGHDT, CDR2 YYEEEE. This CDR3 spans 14 amino acids. Written as DNA, the CDR3 is TGTGCCAGCAGCTTCCCCACCCTGGAAATTGGGGCTTTCTTT. Encoded protein: CASSFPTLEIGAFF.

This chain uses TRBV7-9 with TRBJ2-2; D not resolved. The V and J ends lost 2 bases and 6 bases respectively, with 10 bases between them. Germline CDR1 SEHNR, CDR2 FQNEAQ (reference sequence). The CDR3 runs to 14 residues. The CDR3 spells CASSLLNGAGELFF. CDR3 nucleotides: TGTGCCAGCAGCTTACTAAATGGGGCCGGGGAGCTGTTTTTT.

J is TRBJ2-3 and V is TRBV30, with 7 positions matching TRBD2. This CDR3 contains 15 residues. After removal of 0 bases from V and 4 bases from J, the junction contained 7 bases not matched to a gene. Germline CDR1 and CDR2: GTSNPN and SVGIG (reference sequence). CDR3 DNA: TGTGCCTGGAGTGTGGTTCCTAGCGGATCAGATACGCAGTATTTT. As protein: CAWSVVPSGSDTQYF.

The genes are TRBV7-9 and TRBJ2-1, with D uncertain. V was shortened by 1 base and J by 9 bases, with 7 bases between the two germline ends. Germline V gene sequence: CDR1 SEHNR, CDR2 FQNEAQ (reference sequence). The CDR3 is 12 residues long. The CDR3 DNA reads as TGTGCCAGCAGCTTAGGAGTCAGTGAGCAGTTCTTC. Translating it yields CASSLGVSEQFF. Complete variable domain (other parts from reference TRBV7-9 and TRBJ2-1): DTGVSQNPRHKITKRGQNVTFRCDPISEHNRLYWYRQTLGQGPEFLTYFQNEAQLEKSRLLSDRFSAERPKGSFSTLEIQRTEQGDSAMYLCASSLGVSEQFFGPGTRLTVL.

This chain uses TRBV5-1 with TRBJ2-1; 10 bases align to TRBD2. Germline V gives CDR1 SGHRS, CDR2 YFSETQ. This CDR3 is 17 amino acids long. V was pared by 0 bases and J by 8 bases, with 11 bases of the junction left unmatched. CDR3 DNA sequence: TGCGCCAGCAGCTTGGCGTATTCTAGCGGGAGAAGGTATGAGCAGTTCTTC. It yields the protein CASSLAYSSGRRYEQFF.